Below are 9 T cell receptor beta chains sequenced from a single sample in a study of shared clonotypes between healthy human individuals. Libraries were prepared by immunoSEQ multiplex PCR; TCRdb keeps only in-frame clonotypes and omits some of them. The table has about 600,000 clones, 70% to 80% seen once. Material for sequencing was PBMCs. The origin of the receptors is a woman aged 40-49 years in good health. Some clones in this sample may be carry-over from other donors' samples.

This chain links TRBV27 with TRBJ2-7; D is tentatively TRBD1 or TRBD2 (5 bases each). Germline CDR1 and CDR2: MNHEY and SMNVEV (reference sequence). The CDR3 spans 16 residues. Trimming took 3 bases from V and 0 from J, leaving 15 bases between them. The CDR3 coding sequence is TGTGCCAGCAGTTTTCGCTTGGGGGAAATCTCCTACGAGCAGTACTTC. It codes for CASSFRLGEISYEQYF.

The chain employs TRBV19 and TRBJ1-5; 7 nucleotides line up with TRBD1. The J segment lost 6 bases and the V segment lost 8 bases, leaving 7 bases of the junction unmatched. This CDR3 is built from 13 residues. The germline V gene has CDR1 LNHDA and CDR2 SQIVND (reference sequence). The CDR3 DNA reads as TGTGCCAGTCAGGGAGGGGGCGTTCAGCCCCAGCATTTT. Translated, it gives CASQGGGVQPQHF.

The V call is TRBV11-2, the J call TRBJ2-2, with TRBD2 identical over 11 bases. CDR1 is SGHAT and CDR2 is FQNNGV in the germline V gene. The CDR3 runs to 20 residues. Trimming removed 4 bases from V and 3 bases from J; junction bases left unmatched: 16. The CDR3: CASSSEKRLPGLADTGELFF. CDR3 DNA sequence: TGTGCCAGCAGCTCAGAAAAACGACTCCCGGGACTAGCGGACACCGGGGAGCTGTTTTTT.

The rearrangement uses TRBV19 and TRBJ1-6; 7 positions agree with TRBD1. After removal of 5 bases from V and 2 bases from J, the junction contained 9 bases not matched to a gene. The CDR3 is 17 residues long. Germline lookup yields CDR1 LNHDA and CDR2 SQIVND (reference sequence). CDR3 DNA: TGTGCCAGTAGTCACCGACAGGGTACTACCTATAATTCACCCCTCCACTTT. Protein sequence: CASSHRQGTTYNSPLHF.

There are a few counts of this clone. In the same sample, other DNA sequences code for this CDR3. V is TRBV7-3 and J is TRBJ1-1; D is uncertain. The CDR3 is made up of 13 amino acids. Germline loops: CDR1 SGHTA, CDR2 FQGTGA. V lost 3 bases to trimming and J lost 1 base, with 6 bases between them. The CDR3 DNA sequence: TGTGCCAGCAGCTTGACGGCGAACACTGAAGCTTTCTTT. Translating it yields CASSLTANTEAFF.

This chain connects TRBV5-6 to TRBJ1-2; 9 bases match TRBD1. Germline V gene sequence: CDR1 SGHDT, CDR2 YYEEEE. The J segment lost 4 bases and the V segment lost 0 bases, leaving 4 bases of the junction unmatched. The CDR3 spans 15 residues. The CDR3: CASSLGTGVGYGYTF. CDR3 coding DNA: TGTGCCAGCAGCTTGGGGACAGGGGTTGGCTATGGCTACACCTTC.

J is TRBJ2-7 and V is TRBV10-2; 7 bases match TRBD2. V shed 10 bases, J shed 1 base, and the junction held 7 bases outside the gene matches. Germline loops: CDR1 WSHSY, CDR2 SAAADI. This CDR3 is 13 amino acids long. CDR3 amino acids: CAILGAGSYEQYF. In DNA, the CDR3 is TGCGCCATCCTGGGAGCGGGATCCTACGAGCAGTACTTC.

The rearrangement joins TRBV27 to TRBJ1-5; the D is unclear. Germline V gene data show CDR1 as MNHEY and CDR2 as SMNVEV (reference sequence). This CDR3 has 15 residues. Trimming removed 6 bases at V and 3 bases at J, with 15 bases between. In DNA form, the CDR3 reads TGTGCCAGCAGCCAACTAACGGGGTTCAATCAGCCCCAGCATTTT. Its protein is CASSQLTGFNQPQHF.

V is TRBV29-1 and J is TRBJ1-2; D is unclear. Germline V gene sequence: CDR1 SQVTM, CDR2 ANQGSEA. The germline V and J ends were trimmed by 4 bases and 4 bases, with 10 bases remaining between them. The CDR3 spans 12 residues. The CDR3: CSVASQIYGYTF. The CDR3 region has the DNA TGCAGCGTTGCTTCACAGATCTATGGCTACACCTTC.